In this sample, the clone carrying this T cell receptor (beta chain) turned up a few times. Its target is not known. These data come from a study of beta chain features in type 1 diabetes. Study-level findings and limits: A pattern of fewer insertions and more deletions at VDJ junctions was seen in type 1 diabetes patients. Among all four CD4+ subsets, Type 1 diabetes patients had TCRB CDR3s that were moderately but significantly shorter. The influence of HLA type on TCRB rearrangement stayed undetermined.

A sort by CD45RO/CCR7/CD25/CD127/CD95/CD27 yielded CD4+ naive, central memory, regulatory and stem cell-like memory cells. CDR3 size: 11 residues. Losses at the gene ends were 7 bases for V and 7 bases for J; bases not matched to a gene: 4. Germline-derived CDR1 and CDR2 are SQVTM and ANQGSEA. The whole isolated RNA underwent reverse transcription, so sequencing captured expressed TCRB transcripts. Sequencing used immunoSEQ multiplex PCR; TCRdb keeps in-frame clones, though not all of them. The sample lists over 200,000 clones, roughly a tenth occurring once. The sample consisted of naive CD4+ T cells from blood. The chain is built from TRBV29-1 and TRBJ2-7; 10 nucleotides agree with TRBD1. The sequence derives from a man younger than 40 with type 1 diabetes. The CDR3 spells CSGQGAGEQYF. The CDR3 DNA is TGCAGCGGACAGGGGGCTGGGGAGCAGTACTTC.